The 7 T cell receptor beta chains below all came from one sample that was sequenced in a study of CD4+ T cells in melanoma. Using immunoSEQ multiplex PCR, the repertoire was profiled, and TCRdb retains in-frame clones only, with some absent. The repertoire holds fewer than 150,000 clones, with 85% to 95% as singletons. The receptors shown here come from a human donor with melanoma.

This sequence joins TRBV5-4 and TRBJ1-3; 9 bases map to TRBD1. Trimming removed 6 bases from V and 7 bases from J; junction bases left unmatched: 14. Germline V gene lookup returns CDR1 SGHNT and CDR2 YYREEE (reference sequence). CDR3 size: 16 residues. In nucleotides, the CDR3 is TGTGCCAGCACACCCTCGGGACAGGGTGAGAAGAACACCATATATTTT. Protein: CASTPSGQGEKNTIYF.

This chain uses TRBV18 with TRBJ1-5, with a tentative D call TRBD1 (6 bases). Germline CDR1 is KGHSH and CDR2 is LQKENI. Trimming removed 3 bases at V and 4 bases at J, with 13 bases between. The CDR3 extends over 15 amino acids. As DNA, the CDR3 is TGTGCCAGCTCACCTGCGCAGGGGCGAAATCAGCCCCAGCATTTT. It codes for CASSPAQGRNQPQHF.

This chain connects TRBV7-9 to TRBJ1-2; tentatively, D is TRBD1 (5 bases). This CDR3 is 14 amino acids long. Deletions cut 5 bases from V and 0 bases from J, with 10 bases between. Germline loops: CDR1 SEHNR, CDR2 FQNEAQ (reference sequence). This CDR3 reads CASSLGASNYGYTF. The DNA for the CDR3 is TGTGCCAGCAGCCTAGGGGCTTCTAACTATGGCTACACCTTC.

The rearrangement links TRBV7-2 to TRBJ1-5; 10 nucleotides align to TRBD1. The germline V gene has CDR1 SGHTA and CDR2 FQGNSA. The CDR3 spans 14 residues. Unmatched junction bases numbered 2, after V lost 4 bases and J lost 5 bases. CDR3 residues: CASSYGTGDQPQHF. The DNA of the CDR3 is TGTGCCAGCAGCTACGGGACAGGGGATCAGCCCCAGCATTTT.

The chain has TRBV10-3 and TRBJ2-1, with a tentative D call TRBD2 (5 bases). This CDR3 has 14 residues. V lost 3 bases, J lost 9 bases, and 15 bases lay in between. From germline, CDR1 is ENHRY and CDR2 SYGVKD. CDR3 bases: TGTGCCATCAGTGACAACGAGCGGCCCGGTGAGCAGTTCTTC. Translated, it gives CAISDNERPGEQFF.

A few counts support this clone. V usage is TRBV14 and J usage is TRBJ2-3; D ambiguous. Looked up from germline, CDR1 is SGHDN and CDR2 is FVKESK. V was shortened by 0 bases and J by 6 bases, with 13 bases between the two germline ends. This CDR3 spans 15 amino acids. Here the CDR3 DNA reads TGTGCCAGCAGCCAAGAGTGGGCTAGATCGGATACGCAGTATTTT. Its translation: CASSQEWARSDTQYF.

The rearrangement uses TRBV5-1 and TRBJ2-2, with TRBD1 identical over 7 bases. The V gene's germline CDR1 is SGHRS and CDR2 YFSETQ. This CDR3 spans 13 amino acids. J was trimmed by 6 bases and V by 4 bases; bases with no gene match: 3. The CDR3 nucleotides read TGCGCCAGCAGCATACAGGGGTCCGGGGAGCTGTTTTTT. This translates into CASSIQGSGELFF.